A single sample is the source of the 23 T cell receptor beta chains below, sequenced in a study of shared clonotypes between healthy human individuals. The repertoire was sequenced with immunoSEQ multiplex PCR; TCRdb's copy has only in-frame clones and lacks some. The sample holds under 2.5 million clones, roughly 92% seen once. The source material was naive CD4+ T cells from PBMCs. This sample's subset: CD45RA+ positively selected. The receptors originated from a man younger than 30 in good health. Some clones in this sample may be carry-over from other donors' samples.

CDR3 DNA: TGCAGTGCTAGCTCCGTAGAGACCCAGTACTTC. It translates to CSASSVETQYF. The rearrangement uses TRBV20-1 and TRBJ2-5, with D hard to call. This CDR3 is built from 11 residues. V was cut by 3 bases and J by 4 bases, with 6 bases left in between. CDR1 is DFQATT, CDR2 SNEGSKA, per germline (reference sequence).

V gene TRBV30 combines with J gene TRBJ2-5; TRBD1 might be the D (6 bases). The length of the CDR3 is 16 residues. Germline values: CDR1 GTSNPN, CDR2 SVGIG (reference sequence). V lost 0 bases to trimming and J lost 5 bases, with 19 bases between them. CDR3 bases: TGTGCCTGGAGTGTAACAAGGGGGTATCAGGGGGAGACCCAGTACTTC. It encodes CAWSVTRGYQGETQYF. The complete variable domain, with remaining parts taken from reference TRBV30 and TRBJ2-5, reads SQTIHQWPATLVQPVGSPLSLECTVEGTSNPNLYWYRQAAGRGLQLLFYSVGIGQISSEVPQNLSASRPQDRQFILSSKKLLLSDSGFYLCAWSVTRGYQGETQYFGPGTRLLVL.

The rearrangement uses TRBV7-3 and TRBJ2-3; no clear D. The CDR3 consists of 15 residues. CDR1 and CDR2 (germline): SGHTA, FQGTGA. V was pared by 4 bases and J by 4 bases, with 15 bases between. This CDR3 reads CASSSSTYRADTQYF. CDR3 nucleotides: TGTGCCAGCAGCTCGTCGACTTATAGAGCAGATACGCAGTATTTT. Variable domain in full (rest from reference TRBV7-3 and TRBJ2-3): GAGVSQTPSNKVTEKGKYVELRCDPISGHTALYWYRQSLGQGPEFLIYFQGTGAADDSGLPNDRFFAVRPEGSVSTLKIQRTERGDSAVYLCASSSSTYRADTQYFGPGTRLTVL.

This sequence joins TRBV21-1 and TRBJ1-1. TRBV21-1 is a recognized pseudogene. The CDR3 sequence is 13 residues long. The chain's CDR3 is CASTSRGVTEAFF. The CDR3 nucleotides read TGTGCCAGCACCTCGCGGGGCGTCACTGAAGCTTTCTTT.

V gene TRBV4-1 combines with J gene TRBJ1-2; 8 bases map to TRBD1. J gave up 8 bases and V 0 bases, and 14 bases lay outside the gene matches. The germline V gene encodes CDR1 MGHRA and CDR2 YSYEKL. The CDR3 is 17 residues long. CDR3 residues: CASSQDRRTGLRIGYTF. As DNA, the CDR3 is TGCGCCAGCAGCCAAGATCGGAGGACAGGGTTGAGGATCGGCTACACCTTC.

V and J are TRBV19 and TRBJ2-2, with 8 bases aligning to TRBD2. Germline CDR1 reads LNHDA; CDR2 reads SQIVND (reference sequence). After removal of 6 bases from V and 0 bases from J, the junction contained 0 bases not matched to a gene. This CDR3 has 14 residues. CDR3 loop: CASSGRANTGELFF. The CDR3 nucleotides read TGTGCCAGTAGCGGGAGGGCGAACACCGGGGAGCTGTTTTTT.

The CDR3 reads CASALGYEQYF. CDR3 nucleotide sequence: TGCGCCAGCGCCCTTGGCTACGAGCAGTACTTC. The rearrangement links TRBV5-1 to TRBJ2-7; D is unclear. V dropped 7 bases and J dropped 3 bases, with 8 bases sitting between them. The CDR3 runs to 11 residues. Germline lookup yields CDR1 SGHRS and CDR2 YFSETQ.

The rearrangement uses TRBV4-2 and TRBJ2-2; maybe TRBD1 (7 bases). Germline V lookup: CDR1 LGHNA, CDR2 YNFKEQ. The germline V and J ends were trimmed by 0 bases and 3 bases, with 14 bases remaining between them. The CDR3 spans 17 residues. DNA of the CDR3: TGTGCCAGCAGCCAAGATAGGGGCAGGGGGGACACCGGGGAGCTGTTTTTT. Amino acid sequence: CASSQDRGRGDTGELFF.

In nucleotides, the CDR3 is TGTGCCAGCAGTGGGTTAGAACAGTTCGGCGAGCAGTACTTC. It codes for CASSGLEQFGEQYF. This rearrangement joins TRBV25-1 to TRBJ2-7; D gene ambiguous. Deletions cut 4 bases from V and 6 bases from J, with 16 bases between. Germline V gene sequence: CDR1 MGHDK, CDR2 SYGVNS. This CDR3 is 14 amino acids long.

The chain is built from TRBV18 and TRBJ1-5; D unclear. V lost 3 bases, J lost 0 bases, and 18 bases lay in between. From germline, CDR1 is KGHSH and CDR2 LQKENI. The CDR3 extends over 18 amino acids. The CDR3 coding sequence is TGTGCCAGCTCACCGGGGTCCACCCCTCATTATAGCAATCAGCCCCAGCATTTT. This translates into CASSPGSTPHYSNQPQHF.

CDR3 residues: CASSLVSGTSGINEQFF. DNA for the CDR3: TGTGCCAGCAGCTTAGTCTCCGGGACTAGCGGGATCAATGAGCAGTTCTTC. The J gene is TRBJ2-1, the V gene TRBV7-2; 13 nucleotides align to TRBD2. Trimming cost V 1 base and J 6 bases; bases outside gene matches: 6. Germline-derived CDR1 and CDR2 are SGHTA and FQGNSA. The CDR3 length is 17 residues.

The chain employs TRBV19 and TRBJ1-5, with 7 bases lining up with TRBD1. Unmatched junction bases numbered 8, after V lost 6 bases and J lost 3 bases. CDR1 is LNHDA, CDR2 SQIVND, per germline (reference sequence). This CDR3 contains 15 residues. CDR3 amino acids: CASRPTGPNNQPQHF. The CDR3 nucleotides are TGTGCCAGTAGACCGACAGGGCCCAACAATCAGCCCCAGCATTTT.

The chain combines TRBV19 with TRBJ2-7; D unresolved. The CDR3 is made up of 14 amino acids. V was pared by 5 bases and J by 6 bases, with 17 bases between. Germline V lookup: CDR1 LNHDA, CDR2 SQIVND (reference sequence). The CDR3 sequence is CASSPGPILGEQYF. The CDR3 DNA sequence: TGTGCCAGTAGTCCCGGGCCAATATTGGGCGAGCAGTACTTC.

The chain is built from TRBV30 and TRBJ1-2, with D possibly being TRBD1 (5 bases). Germline V gene data show CDR1 as GTSNPN and CDR2 as SVGIG (reference sequence). Between the trimmed V and J ends, which lost 2 bases and 4 bases, there was a span of 14 bases. The CDR3 is made up of 14 amino acids. CDR3 loop: CAWSTTQRGYGYTF. CDR3 DNA sequence: TGTGCCTGGAGTACGACCCAAAGGGGCTATGGCTACACCTTC.

This chain uses TRBV7-6 with TRBJ1-1; D unresolved. The CDR3 covers 13 residues. CDR1 and CDR2 (germline): SGHVS, FNYEAQ. With 2 bases removed from V and 4 bases from J, the gap between germline ends came to 8 bases. DNA of the CDR3: TGTGCCAGCAGCTTAACGGCCCCCACTGAAGCTTTCTTT. Its protein is CASSLTAPTEAFF.

The rearrangement links TRBV27 to TRBJ1-5; TRBD1 is a possible D gene (5 bases). CDR3 length: 17 amino acids. V lost 2 bases to trimming and J lost 0 bases, with 14 bases between them. The germline gives CDR1 MNHEY, CDR2 SMNVEV (reference sequence). CDR3 DNA sequence: TGTGCCAGCAGTTTAAAGGGGTGGGGGGATAGCAATCAGCCCCAGCATTTT. As protein: CASSLKGWGDSNQPQHF.

V and J are TRBV28 and TRBJ2-1, with 16 bases matching TRBD2. The CDR3 extends over 18 amino acids. Unmatched junction bases numbered 10, after V lost 6 bases and J lost 5 bases. Germline loops: CDR1 MDHEN, CDR2 SYDVKM. The CDR3 nucleotides read TGTGCCAGCAGACCGGGACTAGCGGGAGGGCCTACCCACAATGAGCAGTTCTTC. It yields the protein CASRPGLAGGPTHNEQFF.

The chain carries TRBV29-1 and TRBJ2-1; 7 bases map to TRBD1. This CDR3 comprises 14 residues. With 2 bases clipped from V and 2 bases from J, the junction kept 3 bases outside the gene matches. The V gene's germline CDR1 is SQVTM and CDR2 ANQGSEA. The CDR3 DNA is TGCAGCGTTGAACCGGGACAGACCTACAATGAGCAGTTCTTC. This gives the protein CSVEPGQTYNEQFF.

V usage is TRBV18 and J usage is TRBJ2-3; D is ambiguous. Per the germline V gene, CDR1 is KGHSH and CDR2 is LQKENI. The CDR3 totals 16 residues. V lost 2 bases and J 0 bases, leaving 12 bases between the germline ends. In DNA form, the CDR3 reads TGTGCCAGCTCACCAATCAGGTCCGCCAGCACAGATACGCAGTATTTT. Translating gives CASSPIRSASTDTQYF.

The rearrangement links TRBV11-3 to TRBJ2-7; 9 nucleotides agree with TRBD1. Trimming took 5 bases from V and 1 from J; bases not matched to a gene: 6. This CDR3 spans 15 amino acids. CDR1 is SGHNT, CDR2 YENEEA, per germline. CDR3 DNA: TGTGCCAGCAGCCCCGGGACAGGGCCATCCTACGAGCAGTACTTC. This encodes CASSPGTGPSYEQYF.

This sequence joins TRBV2 and TRBJ1-5, with D possibly being TRBD1 (5 bases). The germline V and J ends were trimmed by 5 bases and 4 bases, with 12 bases remaining between them. Per germline, CDR1 SNHLY and CDR2 FYNNEI. The CDR3 consists of 14 residues. The CDR3 nucleotides read TGTGCCAGCAGTTCGGGACGGTTAAATCAGCCCCAGCATTTT. It yields the protein CASSSGRLNQPQHF. Using reference TRBV2 and TRBJ1-5 for the parts outside the CDR3, the full variable domain is EPEVTQTPSHQVTQMGQEVILRCVPISNHLYFYWYRQILGQKVEFLVSFYNNEISEKSEIFDDQFSVERPDGSNFTLKIRSTKLEDSAMYFCASSSGRLNQPQHFGDGTRLSIL.

This clone was detected only once. This CDR3 reads CASSGLAGGSNEQFF. CDR3 nucleotides: TGTGCCAGCAGTGGACTAGCGGGAGGGTCCAATGAGCAGTTCTTC. This sequence joins TRBV28 and TRBJ2-1; 15 positions match TRBD2. V trimming: 5 bases; J trimming: 6 bases; junction bases outside the gene matches: 2. This CDR3 region has 15 residues. The germline V gene has CDR1 MDHEN and CDR2 SYDVKM. Using reference TRBV28 and TRBJ2-1 for the parts outside the CDR3, the full variable domain is DVKVTQSSRYLVKRTGEKVFLECVQDMDHENMFWYRQDPGLGLRLIYFSYDVKMKEKGDIPEGYSVSREKKERFSLILESASTNQTSMYLCASSGLAGGSNEQFFGPGTRLTVL.

The rearrangement links TRBV15 to TRBJ2-7, with 7 nucleotides matching TRBD1. CDR3 length: 16 residues. V dropped 5 bases and J dropped 2; count of bases not matched to a gene: 12. Germline V gene lookup returns CDR1 LNHNV and CDR2 YYDKDF (reference sequence). Written as DNA, the CDR3 is TGTGCCACCAGCCCCCGACGGGACAGTTCCCCCTACGAGCAGTACTTC. It specifies CATSPRRDSSPYEQYF.